This paragraph covers one TCR beta chain sequence. The data are from a study of blood T cell repertoires in COVID-19. Original handling: Estimation of nucleated cell counts was performed using reference gene primer amplification. This table comes from immunoSEQ multiplex PCR, and its TCRdb copy is limited to in-frame clones, with some not included. V and J calls and clone size are given by that table; D and trimming were obtained from the DNA. The table has some 110,000 clones, 70% to 90% seen once. J lost 0 bases, V lost 6 bases, and 5 bases had no gene match. CDR1 and CDR2 (germline): LGHNA, YNFKEQ. This CDR3 has 15 residues.

Sequencing was carried out using peripheral blood. The sequence was collected from a human donor in a cohort sampled during active COVID-19. The chain recombines TRBV4-2 with TRBJ1-3, with TRBD1 matching 7 bases. CDR3: CASRLGQNSGNTIYF. The CDR3 DNA is TGTGCCAGCAGGCTGGGACAGAACTCTGGAAACACCATATATTTT.